A selection of T cell receptor beta chains follows, all from one sample in a study of T cells in Graves' hyperthyroidism and ophthalmopathy. One entry per CDR3 protein, called by TCRdb with MiXCR from the multiplex PCR reads. The data contain about 610,000 distinct CDR3 sequences, approximately 15% of them singletons. The sequencing sample was made of blood. These TCRs come from a woman in her thirties or forties with Graves' ophthalmopathy. The CDR3 runs from the conserved cysteine through the conserved F or W. Fields, in order: J gene, D gene, clone size, V gene, CDR3 DNA, CDR3 protein. D genes are given only for firm matches. Clone size is stated in some rows and not others, as once, few, many or a class when expanded.

TRBJ2-4 | - | - | TRBV27 | TGTGCCAGCAGCCTACTCCCCGGAGCCAAAAACATTCAGTACTTC | CASSLLPGAKNIQYF
TRBJ1-2 | TRBD1 | many | TRBV28 | TGTGCCAGCAGTTTATCCGAGACAGGGCGTTATGGCTACACCTTC | CASSLSETGRYGYTF
TRBJ2-7 | - | many | TRBV14 | TGTGCCAGCAGCCCTAGGGGACTCGGAGTCGACGAGCAGTACTTC | CASSPRGLGVDEQYF
TRBJ1-1 | - | - | TRBV12-3/TRBV12-4 | TGTGCCAGCAGTTTAATGGGAATCGCTGAAGCTTTCTTT | CASSLMGIAEAFF
TRBJ1-2 | - | many | TRBV6-1 | TGTGCCAGCAGTGTACCCATCCGACGTGGCTACACCTTC | CASSVPIRRGYTF
TRBJ1-1 | - | many | TRBV30 | TGTGCCGGCAGGACGGTCACGAACACTGAAGCTTTCTTT | CAGRTVTNTEAFF
TRBJ2-2 | - | - | TRBV6-2/TRBV6-3 | TGTGCCAGCAGTTACCAGGTGGCGGCCGGGGAGCTGTTTTTT | CASSYQVAAGELFF
TRBJ2-5 | TRBD2 | many | TRBV6-2/TRBV6-3 | TGTGCCAGCAGTAAGACTAGCGGGTACCAAGAGACCCAGTACTTC | CASSKTSGYQETQYF
TRBJ2-1 | - | few | TRBV9 | TGTGCCAGCAGCGAGCTCGTCACAGGAGTCCATGAGCAGTTCTTC | CASSELVTGVHEQFF
TRBJ2-7 | - | many | TRBV28 | TGTGCCAGCAGTTCCGAGTGGGGAGCCGAGCAGTACTTC | CASSSEWGAEQYF
TRBJ1-1 | - | many | TRBV28 | TGTGCCAGCGCTACCAGGGGTTTTTTAGCTGAAGCTTTCTTT | CASATRGFLAEAFF
TRBJ2-7 | - | once | TRBV20-1 | TGCAGTGCTACTTTTAGGGTGCTTTCGGGCGAGCAGTACTTC | CSATFRVLSGEQYF
TRBJ2-2 | TRBD2 | - | TRBV4-1 | TGCGCCAGCAGCCGCAACCCTAGCGGGAGGGCCACCGGGGAGCTGTTTTTT | CASSRNPSGRATGELFF
TRBJ2-7 | - | many | TRBV12-3/TRBV12-4 | TGTGCCAGCAGTCTGCGCAGGGGTCCCTCCTACGAGCAGTACTTC | CASSLRRGPSYEQYF
TRBJ2-5 | - | - | TRBV12-3/TRBV12-4 | TGTGCCAGCACACCTAGAGGGAGTGTTGGGGAGACCCAGTACTTC | CASTPRGSVGETQYF
TRBJ1-5 | - | many | TRBV27 | TGTGCCAGCAGTTTTTGGGGCAGAGGCAATCAGCCCCAGCATTTT | CASSFWGRGNQPQHF
TRBJ2-7 | TRBD2 | few | TRBV12-3/TRBV12-4 | TGTGCCAGCAGCCCCGGGACTAGCGGGAGTTGGTCCTACGAGCAGTACTTC | CASSPGTSGSWSYEQYF
TRBJ1-3 | TRBD1 | many | TRBV12-3/TRBV12-4 | TGTGCCAGCAGTGATGAAACAGGGGGCTCTGGAAACACCATATATTTT | CASSDETGGSGNTIYF
TRBJ1-1 | TRBD1 | many | TRBV5-1 | TGTGCCAGCAGCCCCGGGACAGACACTGAAGCTTTCTTT | CASSPGTDTEAFF
TRBJ1-5 | - | many | TRBV11-2 | TGTGCCAGCAGCTTAGTGATAGGGCAGCCCCAGCATTTT | CASSLVIGQPQHF
TRBJ2-6 | TRBD1 | many | TRBV28 | TGTGCCAGCAGGCCCGGGACAGGGAACTCTGGGGCCAACGTCCTGACTTTC | CASRPGTGNSGANVLTF
TRBJ2-7 | - | many | TRBV30 | TGTGCCTGGAGTGTGGGCCGCAACTACGAGCAGTACTTC | CAWSVGRNYEQYF
TRBJ2-3 | - | - | TRBV2 | TGTGCCAGCAGAACCACTTCAGATACGCAGTATTTT | CASRTTSDTQYF
TRBJ2-2 | - | many | TRBV5-1 | TGCGCCAGCAGCTTGGAACAGACAAACACCGGGGAGCTGTTTTTT | CASSLEQTNTGELFF
TRBJ1-1 | TRBD1 | - | TRBV29-1 | TGCAGCGTTTATGGGACAGGGGGCATCGGTGAAGCTTTCTTT | CSVYGTGGIGEAFF
TRBJ2-7 | - | many | TRBV7-8 | TGTGCCAGCACGTCGGGAAGCGGCTACGAGCAGTACTTC | CASTSGSGYEQYF
TRBJ2-5 | - | few | TRBV27 | TGTGCCAGCAGTTTATCGCTGGACGAAGAGACCCAGTACTTC | CASSLSLDEETQYF
TRBJ2-1 | - | - | TRBV7-6 | TGTGCCAGCAGCTACAGAAAGAATGAGCAGTTCTTC | CASSYRKNEQFF
TRBJ1-6 | - | few | TRBV2 | TGTGCCAGCAGTGAAGAGGGGGGCACCTATTCACCCCTCCACTTT | CASSEEGGTYSPLHF
TRBJ2-5 | TRBD1 | many | TRBV7-9 | TGTGCCAGCAGTCGCGGACAGGACCAAGAGACCCAGTACTTC | CASSRGQDQETQYF
TRBJ1-2 | - | many | TRBV12-3/TRBV12-4 | TGTGCCAGCAGTTCCACAGGAACCTATGGCTACACCTTC | CASSSTGTYGYTF
TRBJ2-2 | TRBD1 | many | TRBV4-1 | TGCGCCAGCCAGGACAGGGGGAACACCGGGGAGCTGTTTTTT | CASQDRGNTGELFF
TRBJ1-2 | - | - | TRBV7-9 | TGTGCCAGCAGCTCTCAAGACAGTATTCGTAAGGGCTACACCTTC | CASSSQDSIRKGYTF
TRBJ1-1 | TRBD1 | - | TRBV12-3/TRBV12-4 | TGTGCCAGCAGTTTACCGACAGGGGGTTACACTGAAGCTTTCTTT | CASSLPTGGYTEAFF
TRBJ1-2 | - | - | TRBV6-1 | TGTGCCAGCAGTGTCCAGGGGCACGACTATGGCTACACCTTC | CASSVQGHDYGYTF
TRBJ1-2 | - | many | TRBV12-3/TRBV12-4 | TGTGCCAGCAGTTTATCGGCAGGCCAACACTATGGCTACACCTTC | CASSLSAGQHYGYTF
TRBJ1-5 | TRBD1 | many | TRBV20-1 | TGCAGTGCTAGTGCAGGGGGAGATGGCAATCAGCCCCAGCATTTT | CSASAGGDGNQPQHF
TRBJ1-1 | - | many | TRBV12-3/TRBV12-4 | TGTGCCAGCAGAGGGCAGGGCGAAATGACTGAAGCTTTCTTT | CASRGQGEMTEAFF
TRBJ2-5 | - | many | TRBV7-2 | TGTGCCAGCAGCTCCCCAGATGACCAGACCCAGTACTTC | CASSSPDDQTQYF
TRBJ1-1 | - | many | TRBV20-1 | TGCAGTGCTAGAGATTGGCAGGGGAGCACTGAAGCTTTCTTT | CSARDWQGSTEAFF
TRBJ2-2 | TRBD2 | - | TRBV12-3/TRBV12-4 | TGTGCCAGCAGAAAGGGGACTAGCGGGAGGGGTCACACCGGGGAGCTGTTTTTT | CASRKGTSGRGHTGELFF
TRBJ1-1 | - | many | TRBV6-5 | TGTGCCAGCACATCCCACACTGAAGCTTTCTTT | CASTSHTEAFF
TRBJ2-2 | - | many | TRBV2 | TGTGCCAGCAGTCCCCATCTGGACACCGGGGAGCTGTTTTTT | CASSPHLDTGELFF
TRBJ1-5 | - | many | TRBV6-2/TRBV6-3 | TGTGCCAGCAGGGGGGCAGGGGCGTTCCGCAATCAGCCCCAGCATTTT | CASRGAGAFRNQPQHF
TRBJ2-7 | - | many | TRBV10-2 | TGCGCCAGCAGTGCTAGTCAACAGCAGTACTTC | CASSASQQQYF
TRBJ2-5 | - | many | TRBV19 | TGTGCCAGTAGTCGCTTCCACGGGACTGTCCAAGAGACCCAGTACTTC | CASSRFHGTVQETQYF
TRBJ1-2 | - | many | TRBV28 | TGTGCCAGCAGCGACGGACTCGGTGGCTACACCTTC | CASSDGLGGYTF
TRBJ2-7 | - | many | TRBV15 | TGTGCCACCAGCAGAGATCCGACAGTCAACGAGCAGTACTTC | CATSRDPTVNEQYF
TRBJ1-1 | - | many | TRBV7-2 | TGTGCCAGCAGCTCCCCCTTTGTTCGCGTAGCTTTCTTT | CASSSPFVRVAFF
TRBJ1-2 | TRBD1 | - | TRBV11-1 | TGTGCCAGCAGCTTATCCCGGGACAGCCTTTCTGGTGGCTACACCTTC | CASSLSRDSLSGGYTF
TRBJ2-3 | - | - | TRBV4-2 | TGTGCCAGCAGTCGAAGCGGGCTGGGCTTGGGTAGCACAGATACGCAGTATTTT | CASSRSGLGLGSTDTQYF
TRBJ2-3 | - | many | TRBV12-3/TRBV12-4 | TGTGCCAGCACCCCTAGAACGCCCCCAGATACGCAGTATTTT | CASTPRTPPDTQYF
TRBJ1-1 | - | few | TRBV19 | TGTGCCAGTAGTATAGTCAAGAACACTGAAGCTTTCTTT | CASSIVKNTEAFF
TRBJ2-7 | TRBD2 | - | TRBV11-2 | TGTGCCAGCAGCTTAGATACTAGCGGGGCCTACGAGCAGTACTTC | CASSLDTSGAYEQYF
TRBJ2-7 | - | many | TRBV27 | TGTGCCAGCAGTTTTCTGGGGGATTCCGGCGAGCAGTACTTC | CASSFLGDSGEQYF
TRBJ1-2 | - | many | TRBV10-3 | TGTGCCATCAGTGAGGGGGACGGTTATGGCTACACCTTC | CAISEGDGYGYTF